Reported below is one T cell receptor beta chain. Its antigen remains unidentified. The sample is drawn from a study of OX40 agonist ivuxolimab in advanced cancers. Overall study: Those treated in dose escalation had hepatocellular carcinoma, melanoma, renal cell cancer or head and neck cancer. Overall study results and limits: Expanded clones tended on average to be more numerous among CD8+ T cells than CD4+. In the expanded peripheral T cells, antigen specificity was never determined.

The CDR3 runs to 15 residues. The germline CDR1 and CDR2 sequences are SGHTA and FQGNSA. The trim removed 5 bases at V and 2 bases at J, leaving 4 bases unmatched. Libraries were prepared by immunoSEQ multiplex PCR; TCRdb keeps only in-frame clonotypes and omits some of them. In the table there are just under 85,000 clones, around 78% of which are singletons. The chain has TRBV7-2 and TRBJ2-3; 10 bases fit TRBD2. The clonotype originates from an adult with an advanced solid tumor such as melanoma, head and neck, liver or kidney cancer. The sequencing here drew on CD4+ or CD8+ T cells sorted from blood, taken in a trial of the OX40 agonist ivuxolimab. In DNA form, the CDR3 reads TGTGCCAGCAGCGCCGGGACTAGCGCCACAGATACGCAGTATTTT. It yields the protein CASSAGTSATDTQYF.